This T cell receptor (beta chain) was recovered during a study of shared clonotypes between healthy human individuals. The study's findings and limits: Generally, naive subsets (rather than memory subsets) showed larger estimated richness. Genetic and exposure-history diversity was limited by the small donor number.

This clone occurred once. What it recognizes is unknown. Germline V CDR1 and CDR2: MNHEY, SVGAGI. Trimming cost V 6 bases and J 3 bases; bases outside gene matches: 5. The CDR3 runs 14 residues. Sorted-subset replicate PCRs used 200 ng DNA, roughly 28,000 T cell genomes. The method was immunoSEQ multiplex PCR; TCRdb's version includes in-frame clones alone and lacks a portion of them. This table holds about 1.1 million clones, about 80% found once. A CD45RA+ naive subset and a CD45RA-negative memory subset were split from CD4+ cells. The chain employs TRBV6-5 and TRBJ1-2, with 9 bases matching TRBD1. Sequences were obtained from memory CD4+ T cells from PBMCs. Noted subset: CD45RA-negative fraction. This clonotype was sampled from a man between 18 and 29 years old in good health. Some clones in this sample may be carry-over from other donors' samples. CDR3 protein: CASRTGGADYGYTF. In DNA, the CDR3 is TGTGCCAGCAGGACAGGGGGGGCGGACTATGGCTACACCTTC.